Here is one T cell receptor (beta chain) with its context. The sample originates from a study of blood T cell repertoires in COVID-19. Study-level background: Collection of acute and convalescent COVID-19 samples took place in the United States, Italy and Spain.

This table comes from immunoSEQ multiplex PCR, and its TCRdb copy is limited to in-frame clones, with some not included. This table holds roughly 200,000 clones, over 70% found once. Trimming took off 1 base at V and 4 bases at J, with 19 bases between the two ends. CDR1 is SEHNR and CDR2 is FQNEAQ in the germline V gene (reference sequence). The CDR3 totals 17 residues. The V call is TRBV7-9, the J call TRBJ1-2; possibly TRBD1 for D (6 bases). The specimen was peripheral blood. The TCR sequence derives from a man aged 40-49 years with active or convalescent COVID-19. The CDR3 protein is CASSLEYAAGASYGYTF. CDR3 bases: TGTGCCAGCAGCTTAGAGTATGCGGCAGGGGCTTCCTATGGCTACACCTTC.